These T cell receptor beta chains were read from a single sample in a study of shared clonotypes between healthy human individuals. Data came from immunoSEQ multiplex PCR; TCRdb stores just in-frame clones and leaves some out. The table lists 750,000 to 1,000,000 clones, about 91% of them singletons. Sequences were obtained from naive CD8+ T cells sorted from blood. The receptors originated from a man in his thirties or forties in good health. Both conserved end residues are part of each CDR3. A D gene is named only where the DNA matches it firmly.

CASSSITRTSGYNEQFF,17,TRBD2,TRBV28,TRBJ2-1
CASSEGWGASNYGYTF,16,.,TRBV2,TRBJ1-2
CASSLEASGSGQETQYF,17,TRBD2,TRBV5-1,TRBJ2-5
CASSEWRGADTQYF,14,.,TRBV9,TRBJ2-3
CASSSLRTGRNTEAFF,16,TRBD1,TRBV28,TRBJ1-1
CASSPTGTSNQPQHF,15,.,TRBV7-9,TRBJ1-5
CASSHRDRGIYEQYF,15,TRBD1,TRBV27,TRBJ2-7
CASSPTGPPSVMINEQFF,18,.,TRBV7-3,TRBJ2-1
CASSTTGVEQFF,12,.,TRBV5-4,TRBJ2-1
CASSASGAYNEQFF,14,TRBD2,TRBV9,TRBJ2-1
CSARQGNEQFF,11,TRBD1,TRBV20-1,TRBJ2-1
CASSISGANVLTF,13,.,TRBV19,TRBJ2-6
CASSPGGAPETQYF,14,TRBD2,TRBV27,TRBJ2-3
CASSLSTTEAFF,12,.,TRBV14,TRBJ1-1
CSVEPQTNTGELFF,14,.,TRBV29-1,TRBJ2-2
CASSPRGGEGEKLFF,15,.,TRBV6-1,TRBJ1-4
CASSIGGGASSYNEQFF,17,.,TRBV19,TRBJ2-1
CASSRDRDIQYF,12,.,TRBV14,TRBJ2-4
CASREDATNEKLFF,14,.,TRBV6-5,TRBJ1-4
CASRYDSSTYEQYF,14,.,TRBV6-6,TRBJ2-7
CASSAIVTGELFF,13,.,TRBV9,TRBJ2-2
CSVEVAGGRYEQYF,14,TRBD1,TRBV29-1,TRBJ2-7
CASSGRDRVGPEAFF,15,TRBD1,TRBV10-2,TRBJ1-1
CATKTPGWEQRTDTQYF,17,.,TRBV19,TRBJ2-3
CASSPLTVATNEKLFF,16,.,TRBV18,TRBJ1-4
CASSVGLAGYNEQFF,15,TRBD2,TRBV10-2,TRBJ2-1
CASRELAGRIEKLFF,15,.,TRBV28,TRBJ1-4
CASSPKRDYVVNEQFF,16,.,TRBV25-1,TRBJ2-1
CASSLGRNEQFF,12,.,TRBV13,TRBJ2-1
CASARSQAMNTEAFF,15,.,TRBV19,TRBJ1-1
CASKPRDSGANVLTF,15,.,TRBV6-4,TRBJ2-6
CSAFSTQEQFF,11,.,TRBV29-1,TRBJ2-1
CASSMGLAHNEQFF,14,TRBD2,TRBV7-3,TRBJ2-1
CASSYRPGEISEKLFF,16,.,TRBV6-6,TRBJ1-4
CASSQRQSTGELFF,14,.,TRBV4-1,TRBJ2-2
CASSPAGTGQNQPQHF,16,TRBD1,TRBV7-6,TRBJ1-5
CASSPQPVNEKLFF,14,.,TRBV18,TRBJ1-4
CASSYGTNEAFF,12,.,TRBV6-5,TRBJ1-1
CASRHLAGASDTQYF,15,TRBD2,TRBV27,TRBJ2-3
CASSSSPGLQVYGYTF,16,.,TRBV11-2,TRBJ1-2
CATSRVSSYEQYF,13,.,TRBV15,TRBJ2-7